A selection of T cell receptor beta chains follows, all from one sample in a study of T cells after yellow fever vaccination. In TCRdb, the 5' RACE reads were re-called with MiXCR into one record per CDR3 protein. The sample has 450,000 to 600,000 distinct CDR3 sequences; about a sixth are singletons. The sample in question was PBMCs, obtained about 5 days after the first yellow fever vaccination. The receptors shown here come from a man aged 18 to 30 who received the YFV17D yellow fever vaccine. CDR3s include the opening cysteine and the closing phenylalanine or tryptophan. A D gene is named only where the DNA matches it firmly. Clone size, where shown, is once, few, many, or a class for clones that have expanded.

clone_size	d_call	cdr3_length	v_call	j_call	cdr3_aa	cdr3_nt
many	NA	15	TRBV2	TRBJ2-7	CASSEIGTPFYEQYF	TGTGCCAGCAGTGAAATCGGCACTCCGTTTTACGAGCAGTACTTC
NA	TRBD2	17	TRBV7-3	TRBJ2-1	CASSFALTSGAGHEQFF	TGTGCCAGCAGCTTCGCGCTTACTAGCGGGGCCGGCCATGAGCAGTTCTTC
NA	TRBD1	14	TRBV7-2	TRBJ1-2	CASSSDRGFDGYTF	TGTGCCAGCAGCTCGGACAGGGGGTTTGATGGCTACACCTTC
few	TRBD2	16	TRBV4-3	TRBJ2-7	CASSQIASGYSYEQYF	TGCGCCAGCAGCCAAATTGCTAGCGGGTACTCCTACGAGCAGTACTTC
few	NA	17	TRBV5-6	TRBJ2-5	CASGRRNFRDPKETQYF	TGTGCCAGCGGGCGGCGAAATTTCAGGGACCCCAAAGAGACCCAGTACTTC
many	NA	13	TRBV29-1	TRBJ2-4	CSVPSGWKNIQYF	TGCAGCGTCCCGAGCGGGTGGAAAAACATTCAGTACTTC
NA	NA	16	TRBV7-9	TRBJ1-3	CASSSPGPSSGNTTYF	TGTGCCAGCAGCTCCCCGGGACCAAGCTCTGGAAACACCACATATTTT
few	NA	14	TRBV7-9	TRBJ2-7	CASSLVDRLDEQYF	TGTGCCAGCAGCTTAGTAGACAGACTGGACGAGCAGTACTTC
NA	NA	13	TRBV9	TRBJ1-1	CASSVGQDTEAFF	TGTGCCAGCAGCGTAGGTCAGGACACTGAAGCTTTCTTT
many	TRBD1	14	TRBV5-6	TRBJ1-2	CASSFGQANYGYTF	TGTGCCAGCAGCTTCGGACAGGCCAACTATGGCTACACCTTC
few	NA	14	TRBV4-2	TRBJ2-1	CASSERPEDNEQFF	TGTGCCAGCAGCGAAAGGCCTGAAGACAATGAGCAGTTCTTC
NA	TRBD2	14	TRBV4-1	TRBJ2-5	CASSRTSDRETQYF	TGCGCCAGCAGCCGGACTAGCGATCGGGAGACCCAGTACTTC
many	TRBD1	13	TRBV20-1	TRBJ1-5	CSARQGAYQPQHF	TGCAGTGCCAGACAGGGGGCGTATCAGCCCCAGCATTTT
few	TRBD2	18	TRBV5-1	TRBJ2-3	CASSPTSGLAAGTDTQYF	TGCGCCAGCAGCCCCACTAGCGGGCTTGCGGCGGGCACAGATACGCAGTATTTT
NA	NA	14	TRBV3-1	TRBJ2-2	CASSQSGAVGELFF	TGTGCCAGCAGCCAGTCGGGGGCGGTCGGGGAGCTGTTTTTT
few	NA	17	TRBV19	TRBJ1-1	CASSKQGIWGMNTEAFF	TGTGCCAGTAGTAAACAGGGAATTTGGGGAATGAACACTGAAGCTTTCTTT
NA	NA	13	TRBV5-4	TRBJ2-5	CASSLGWEETQYF	TGTGCCAGCAGCTTGGGATGGGAAGAGACCCAGTACTTC
NA	TRBD1	13	TRBV12-3/TRBV12-4	TRBJ2-7	CASTDRVFYEQYF	TGTGCCAGCACAGACAGGGTTTTCTACGAGCAGTACTTC
few	TRBD1	13	TRBV15	TRBJ2-1	CATSREQGHEQFF	TGTGCCACCAGCAGAGAACAGGGGCATGAGCAGTTCTTC
few	TRBD1	17	TRBV20-1	TRBJ2-7	CSARDQDRDRVSYEQYF	TGCAGTGCTAGAGACCAAGACCGGGACAGGGTCTCCTACGAGCAGTACTTC
few	NA	16	TRBV12-3/TRBV12-4	TRBJ2-5	CASTHPGTTAGETQYF	TGTGCCAGCACCCACCCTGGGACGACTGCAGGGGAGACCCAGTACTTC
NA	NA	11	TRBV20-1	TRBJ2-7	CSANRGYEQYF	TGCAGTGCTAACCGGGGTTACGAGCAGTACTTC
NA	NA	15	TRBV19	TRBJ2-3	CASGGAGHSTDTQYF	TGTGCCAGTGGAGGGGCTGGCCACAGCACAGATACGCAGTATTTT
few	TRBD2	18	TRBV7-6	TRBJ2-1	CASSLSPERGSSYNEQFF	TGTGCCAGCAGCTTATCCCCCGAGCGGGGGAGCTCCTACAATGAGCAGTTCTTC
NA	NA	15	TRBV18	TRBJ2-5	CASSPLIGTSRTQYF	TGTGCCAGCTCACCACTAATCGGGACGTCTCGGACCCAGTACTTC
NA	NA	12	TRBV30	TRBJ2-5	CAWSGDQETQYF	TGTGCCTGGAGTGGGGACCAAGAGACCCAGTACTTC
many	NA	15	TRBV5-1	TRBJ1-6	CASSTSGFPLDALHF	TGCGCCAGCAGCACATCAGGGTTTCCGCTCGATGCCCTCCACTTT
NA	NA	14	TRBV7-9	TRBJ2-7	CASSFKGDPWEQYF	TGTGCCAGCAGCTTCAAAGGGGACCCCTGGGAGCAGTACTTC
few	NA	12	TRBV18	TRBJ2-4	CASSSGLNIQYF	TGTGCCAGCTCATCAGGGCTGAACATTCAGTACTTC
NA	NA	14	TRBV10-3	TRBJ2-3	CAISDGWSGDTQYF	TGTGCCATCAGTGACGGATGGAGCGGGGATACGCAGTATTTT
NA	TRBD1	15	TRBV11-2	TRBJ1-1	CASSLTRGLYTEAFF	TGTGCCAGCAGCTTAACCAGGGGGCTGTACACTGAAGCTTTCTTT
few	TRBD2	16	TRBV5-6	TRBJ2-3	CASRLAFSGGTDTQYF	TGTGCCAGCCGCTTAGCCTTTAGCGGGGGCACAGATACGCAGTATTTT
NA	TRBD1	15	TRBV4-3	TRBJ2-1	CASSLDRGSLLEQFF	TGCGCCAGCAGCCTAGACAGGGGGTCCCTTCTCGAGCAGTTCTTC
NA	NA	14	TRBV11-2	TRBJ1-3	CASSLNPRGNTIYF	TGTGCCAGCAGCTTAAACCCCCGGGGAAACACCATATATTTT
NA	NA	16	TRBV4-2	TRBJ2-2	CASSQDPPGNTGELFF	TGTGCCAGCAGCCAAGATCCGCCGGGGAACACCGGGGAGCTGTTTTTT
few	NA	13	TRBV6-2/TRBV6-3	TRBJ2-5	CASATGERETQYF	TGTGCCAGCGCGACGGGGGAGCGAGAGACCCAGTACTTC
NA	NA	14	TRBV29-1	TRBJ2-3	CSVPSGIRADTQYF	TGCAGCGTCCCGAGTGGGATTCGCGCAGATACGCAGTATTTT
few	NA	15	TRBV7-9	TRBJ1-2	CASSRQRGLMISYTF	TGTGCCAGCAGCCGACAGCGGGGCCTTATGATAAGCTACACCTTC
NA	NA	15	TRBV5-1	TRBJ2-3	CASSYTRGSTDTQYF	TGCGCCAGCAGCTACACAAGGGGATCTACAGATACGCAGTATTTT
few	NA	15	TRBV4-3	TRBJ2-1	CASSPNRVGYNEQFF	TGCGCCAGCAGCCCGAACAGGGTTGGCTACAATGAGCAGTTCTTC
NA	TRBD2	16	TRBV12-3/TRBV12-4	TRBJ2-7	CASSRRGGGRYSEQYF	TGTGCCAGCAGCCGACGGGGCGGGGGGCGATATAGCGAGCAGTACTTC
NA	NA	13	TRBV2	TRBJ2-3	CASNLGVTDTQYF	TGTGCCAGCAACCTAGGGGTCACAGATACGCAGTATTTT
NA	NA	14	TRBV6-1	TRBJ2-2	CASSRTDTTGELFF	TGTGCCAGCAGTCGCACGGACACCACCGGGGAGCTGTTTTTT
few	NA	14	TRBV4-1	TRBJ1-1	CASKDAGENTEAFF	TGCGCCAGCAAAGATGCTGGAGAGAACACTGAAGCTTTCTTT
few	NA	14	TRBV5-5	TRBJ2-3	CASSFGVNADTQYF	TGTGCCAGCAGCTTTGGCGTAAACGCAGATACGCAGTATTTT
few	TRBD2	17	TRBV7-2	TRBJ2-7	CASSYQVAGGPADEQYF	TGTGCCAGCAGTTACCAAGTAGCGGGGGGGCCTGCGGACGAGCAGTACTTC
few	NA	13	TRBV3-1	TRBJ1-5	CASSQLVNQPQHF	TGTGCCAGCAGCCAACTCGTCAATCAGCCCCAGCATTTT
few	NA	14	TRBV7-6	TRBJ2-7	CASSFRTAPYEQYF	TGTGCCAGCAGCTTTCGGACAGCTCCTTACGAGCAGTACTTC
NA	TRBD2	17	TRBV12-3/TRBV12-4	TRBJ2-5	CASSFGTSGGGGETQYF	TGTGCCAGCAGTTTTGGGACTAGCGGGGGTGGGGGGGAGACCCAGTACTTC
few	NA	12	TRBV20-1	TRBJ1-2	CSATGTPYGYTF	TGCAGTGCTACCGGGACTCCCTATGGCTACACCTTC
NA	NA	13	TRBV5-1	TRBJ2-3	CASRSGSTDTQYF	TGCGCCAGCAGATCTGGGAGCACAGATACGCAGTATTTT
NA	NA	16	TRBV5-1	TRBJ2-6	CASSLGYGVGANVLTF	TGCGCCAGCAGCTTGGGCTATGGGGTCGGGGCCAACGTCCTGACTTTC
NA	NA	13	TRBV12-3/TRBV12-4	TRBJ1-3	CASARGSGNTIYF	TGTGCCAGCGCAAGAGGCTCTGGAAACACCATATATTTT
NA	TRBD1	14	TRBV7-9	TRBJ2-5	CASSKNRGLETQYF	TGTGCCAGCAGCAAGAACAGGGGGCTGGAGACCCAGTACTTC